Following are 26 T cell receptor beta chains from one sample sequenced in a study of patients and donors after allogeneic stem cell transplantation. TCRdb fed the RT-PCR reads into MiXCR, producing one record per CDR3 protein. The sample consists of about a million distinct CDR3 sequences, under 20% of them appearing once. Sequenced: blood, either unsorted or a sorted T cell fraction (not recorded which). Every receptor here comes from a human donor who was either an allogeneic HSCT recipient or a stem cell or donor lymphocyte infusion donor (not recorded which). It is not recorded whose cells these are; they may come from a transplant donor.

This clonotype appeared a few times. The chain has TRBV7-9 and TRBJ1-4; D is ambiguous. This CDR3 is built from 12 residues. The germline V gene has CDR1 SEHNR and CDR2 FQNEAQ (reference sequence). The ends were cut back, 0 bases at V and 8 bases at J, with 4 bases in the middle. CDR3 residues: CASSLAWEKLFF. Written as DNA, the CDR3 is TGTGCCAGCAGCTTAGCGTGGGAAAAACTGTTTTTT.

This clonotype has just a few counts. This chain links TRBV4-1 with TRBJ1-4; D remains unclear. This CDR3 is built from 15 residues. Between the trimmed V and J ends, which lost 4 bases and 4 bases, there was a span of 13 bases. The germline CDR1 and CDR2 sequences are MGHRA and YSYEKL. In DNA, the CDR3 is TGCGCCAGCAGCCTCCCTGTGGCAGTTAATGAAAAACTGTTTTTT. Translation gives CASSLPVAVNEKLFF.

The rearrangement links TRBV9 to TRBJ1-1, with D perhaps matching TRBD1 (5 bases). The length of the CDR3 is 14 residues. Germline CDR1 is SGDLS and CDR2 is YYNGEE. V lost 3 bases and J lost 8, with 17 bases in between. The CDR3 nucleotides read TGTGCCAGCAGCGCAGCCCCGGGACTCCTCGAAGCTTTCTTT. As protein: CASSAAPGLLEAFF.

This clonotype was seen a few times. The chain employs TRBV10-3 and TRBJ1-1; 9 nucleotides match TRBD1. This CDR3 comprises 14 residues. After removal of 6 bases from V and 6 bases from J, the junction contained 8 bases not matched to a gene. Germline V CDR1 and CDR2: ENHRY, SYGVKD. The CDR3 sequence is CAISSQGAASEAFF. CDR3 DNA: TGTGCCATCAGCTCACAGGGGGCGGCCTCTGAAGCTTTCTTT.

This clonotype was detected a few times. This rearrangement joins TRBV10-3 to TRBJ1-4; 9 nucleotides align to TRBD1. The V gene end was trimmed by 0 bases and the J gene end by 7 bases; junction bases not matched to a gene: 6. Germline V gene lookup returns CDR1 ENHRY and CDR2 SYGVKD. The CDR3 totals 16 residues. CDR3 in DNA: TGTGCCATCAGTGAGTCGCGGGGGACAGGGAGTGAAAAACTGTTTTTT. This sequence encodes CAISESRGTGSEKLFF.

V and J are TRBV19 and TRBJ1-2; tentatively, D is TRBD1 (5 bases). Between the trimmed V and J ends, which lost 5 bases and 5 bases, there was a span of 15 bases. There are 14 residues in the CDR3. CDR1 LNHDA and CDR2 SQIVND come from the germline V gene (reference sequence). CDR3 sequence reads: CASSFPRGGYGYTF. The CDR3 bases are TGTGCCAGTAGTTTCCCTCGGGGGGGATATGGCTACACCTTC.

The table lists this clonotype with a few counts. The chain is built from TRBV2 and TRBJ1-2, with D perhaps matching TRBD1 (5 bases). Germline V CDR1 and CDR2: SNHLY, FYNNEI. The CDR3 spans 14 residues. Trimming took off 6 bases at V and 10 bases at J, with 21 bases between the two ends. CDR3 sequence: CASSNRDVGQDYTF. The CDR3 coding sequence is TGTGCCAGCAGCAACCGGGACGTGGGTCAAGACTACACCTTC.

This clonotype was found a few times. The chain carries TRBV29-1 and TRBJ1-4, with unresolved D. Trimming took off 3 bases at V and 1 base at J, with 6 bases between the two ends. Looked up from germline, CDR1 is SQVTM and CDR2 is ANQGSEA. CDR3 size: 13 residues. For the CDR3, the DNA is TGCAGCGTTGAGGCTGGAACTAATGAAAAACTGTTTTTT. The encoded protein is CSVEAGTNEKLFF.

Here the CDR3 reads CASRITGINEKLFF. The CDR3 coding sequence is TGTGCCAGCAGGATTACAGGGATCAATGAAAAACTGTTTTTT. The rearrangement uses TRBV6-1 and TRBJ1-4; weak D call: TRBD1 (6 bases). CDR3 size: 14 residues. Trimming shortened V by 6 bases and J by 5 bases, and 13 bases separated the two germline ends. In germline, CDR1 is MNHNS, CDR2 SASEGT.

This clonotype was seen a handful of times. The V gene is TRBV7-9, the J gene TRBJ1-3; D is undetermined. The CDR3 has 14 residues. The germline gives CDR1 SEHNR, CDR2 FQNEAQ (reference sequence). V shed 5 bases and J shed 4 bases, with 12 bases lying between them. CDR3 protein: CASSATAGGNTIYF. The CDR3 DNA is TGTGCCAGCAGCGCGACCGCGGGGGGAAACACCATATATTTT.

The sample holds a few counts of this clonotype. The chain employs TRBV18 and TRBJ1-2, with 8 bases lining up with TRBD1. J lost 1 base, V lost 2 bases, and 3 bases had no gene match. This CDR3 has 15 residues. CDR1 and CDR2 from the germline V gene are KGHSH and LQKENI. CDR3 sequence reads: CASSPSGGSNYGYTF. For the CDR3, the DNA is TGTGCCAGCTCACCATCAGGGGGCAGTAACTATGGCTACACCTTC.

Ten or more counts support this clonotype. The chain carries TRBV20-1 and TRBJ2-7, with D possibly being TRBD1 or TRBD2 (5 bases each). Trimming pared 6 bases from V and 0 bases from J, leaving 15 bases between. Germline values: CDR1 DFQATT, CDR2 SNEGSKA (reference sequence). The CDR3 contains 14 residues. In nucleotides, the CDR3 is TGCAGTGCAGTAGAATGGGGGAACTCCTACGAGCAGTACTTC. Its translation is CSAVEWGNSYEQYF.

This clonotype was found a few times. The chain has TRBV4-1 and TRBJ2-7; 9 bases agree with TRBD1. The CDR3 has 17 residues. Per germline, CDR1 MGHRA and CDR2 YSYEKL. The trim removed 7 bases at V and 4 bases at J, leaving 17 bases unmatched. This chain's CDR3 is CASTEIPGQGVGYEQYF. CDR3 DNA sequence: TGCGCCAGCACCGAAATACCGGGACAGGGTGTAGGGTACGAGCAGTACTTC.

The chain employs TRBV19 and TRBJ1-2; D gene ambiguous. The CDR3 is 12 amino acids. Germline CDR1 reads LNHDA; CDR2 reads SQIVND (reference sequence). The germline V and J ends were trimmed by 5 bases and 9 bases, with 13 bases remaining between them. CDR3 DNA: TGTGCCAGTAGTTTCGGACGGGCTCGCTACACCTTC. The encoded protein is CASSFGRARYTF.

A few counts support this clonotype. The gene calls are TRBV6-1 and TRBJ1-6; no firm D call. CDR3 length: 15 residues. Germline V gene sequence: CDR1 MNHNS, CDR2 SASEGT. Trimming stripped 3 bases from V and 5 bases from J, with 11 bases between. Here the CDR3 reads CASSDGELDNSPLHF. For the CDR3, the DNA is TGTGCCAGCAGTGATGGCGAGCTGGATAATTCACCCCTCCACTTT.

The chain has TRBV24-1 and TRBJ2-1; 13 nucleotides agree with TRBD2. CDR3 length equals 15 residues. Germline assignment: CDR1 KGHDR and CDR2 SFDVKD. Unmatched junction bases numbered 3, after V lost 4 bases and J lost 7 bases. The CDR3 coding sequence is TGTGCCACCAGTGAGGTGACTAGCGGGAGGAATGAGCAGTTCTTC. Protein sequence: CATSEVTSGRNEQFF.

The V call is TRBV3-1, the J call TRBJ2-6; D not certain. This CDR3 region has 18 residues. Germline CDR1 is LGHDT and CDR2 is YNNKEL (reference sequence). The V end lost 1 base, the J end lost 0 bases, and 13 bases lay between the germline ends. CDR3 amino acids: CASSQGAIPSSGANVLTF. DNA of the CDR3: TGTGCCAGCAGCCAAGGGGCCATCCCCTCCTCTGGGGCCAACGTCCTGACTTTC.

This chain connects TRBV5-6 to TRBJ2-6; D is unclear. Germline V lookup: CDR1 SGHDT, CDR2 YYEEEE. The CDR3 is 16 residues long. V was clipped by 2 bases and J by 0 bases, with 9 bases between them. The CDR3 DNA follows: TGTGCCAGCAGCTTACCAGTCGGCTCTGGGGCCAACGTCCTGACTTTC. Translation gives CASSLPVGSGANVLTF.

In DNA form, the CDR3 reads TGTGCCAGCAGCGGGGTGATGAACACTGAAGCTTTCTTT. Translating gives CASSGVMNTEAFF. This chain joins TRBV9 and TRBJ1-1; D is uncertain. The CDR3 contains 13 residues. The ends were cut back, 3 bases at V and 0 bases at J, with 6 bases in the middle. CDR1 and CDR2 (germline): SGDLS, YYNGEE.

This clonotype was seen more than once but under ten times. The J gene is TRBJ2-3, the V gene TRBV6-1; 7 bases are shared with TRBD2. V dropped 5 bases and J dropped 5; count of bases not matched to a gene: 13. The CDR3 runs 16 residues. Germline CDR1 reads MNHNS; CDR2 reads SASEGT. CDR3: CASSHVVWEGGDTQYF. The DNA for the CDR3 is TGTGCCAGCAGTCATGTTGTGTGGGAGGGCGGAGATACGCAGTATTTT.

In its sample, this clonotype was seen a few times. This chain links TRBV19 with TRBJ1-5; D is undetermined. The CDR3 has 12 amino acids. Per germline, CDR1 LNHDA and CDR2 SQIVND (reference sequence). Trimming stripped 7 bases from V and 10 bases from J, with 14 bases between. CDR3: CASKDGFEPQHF. The CDR3 DNA reads as TGTGCCAGTAAAGACGGATTCGAACCCCAGCATTTT.

CDR3 amino acids: CASKGRTGGELFF. The DNA for the CDR3 is TGTGCCAGCAAGGGGAGGACGGGCGGGGAGCTGTTTTTT. V gene TRBV7-2 combines with J gene TRBJ2-2; D might be TRBD2 (6 bases). CDR1 and CDR2 (germline): SGHTA, FQGNSA. The CDR3 is made up of 13 amino acids. V dropped 7 bases and J dropped 7 bases, with 13 bases sitting between them.

The chain joins TRBV29-1 to TRBJ1-2, with 7 bases identical to TRBD1. J gave up 8 bases and V 4 bases, and 1 base lay outside the gene matches. This CDR3 contains 10 residues. Germline V gives CDR1 SQVTM, CDR2 ANQGSEA. DNA for the CDR3: TGCAGCGTTGTGGACAGGGGCTACACCTTC. This codes for CSVVDRGYTF.

This clonotype was recorded many times. V gene TRBV3-1 combines with J gene TRBJ2-1, with 8 bases fitting TRBD2. CDR3 length equals 14 residues. Germline V gene data show CDR1 as LGHDT and CDR2 as YNNKEL (reference sequence). V dropped 4 bases and J dropped 7; count of bases not matched to a gene: 6. CDR3 residues: CASSRSGRSNEQFF. The CDR3 coding sequence is TGTGCCAGCAGCCGGAGCGGGAGATCGAATGAGCAGTTCTTC.

The V call is TRBV6-5, the J call TRBJ2-1, with TRBD2 as a possible D gene (6 bases). The V end lost 2 bases, the J end lost 8 bases, and 16 bases lay between the germline ends. The germline V gene has CDR1 MNHEY and CDR2 SVGAGI. There are 15 residues in the CDR3. The CDR3 spells CASSYPTAGCDEQFF. For the CDR3, the DNA is TGTGCCAGCAGTTACCCTACGGCGGGGTGCGATGAGCAGTTCTTC.

The chain has TRBV27 and TRBJ2-3; D gene uncertain. Germline-derived CDR1 and CDR2 are MNHEY and SMNVEV (reference sequence). The CDR3 extends over 15 amino acids. Deletions cut 8 bases from V and 1 base from J, with 16 bases between. The CDR3 nucleotides read TGTGCCAGCGGACGGGTGGACGTAGGCACAGATACGCAGTATTTT. Protein: CASGRVDVGTDTQYF.